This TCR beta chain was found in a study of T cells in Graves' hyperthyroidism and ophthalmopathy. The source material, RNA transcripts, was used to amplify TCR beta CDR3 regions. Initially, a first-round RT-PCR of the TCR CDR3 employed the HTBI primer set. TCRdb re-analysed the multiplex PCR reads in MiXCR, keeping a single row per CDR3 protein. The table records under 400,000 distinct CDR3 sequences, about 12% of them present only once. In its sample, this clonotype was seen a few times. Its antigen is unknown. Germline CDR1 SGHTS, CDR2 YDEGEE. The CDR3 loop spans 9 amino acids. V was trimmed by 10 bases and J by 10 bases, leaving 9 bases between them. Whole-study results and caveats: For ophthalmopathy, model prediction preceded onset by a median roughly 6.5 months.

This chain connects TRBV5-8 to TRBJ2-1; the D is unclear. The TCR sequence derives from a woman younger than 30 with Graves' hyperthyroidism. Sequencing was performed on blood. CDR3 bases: TGTGCCCGAAATTGGGAGCAGTTCTTC. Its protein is CARNWEQFF. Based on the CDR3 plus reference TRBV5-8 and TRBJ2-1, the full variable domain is EAGVTQSPTHLIKTRGQQATLRCSPISGHTSVYWYQQALGLGLQFLLWYDEGEERNRGNFPPRFSGRQFPNYSSELNVNALELEDSALYLCARNWEQFFGPGTRLTVL.